A selection of T cell receptor beta chains follows, all from one sample in a study of CD8 T cells in Susac syndrome. TCRdb called the immunoSEQ multiplex PCR reads again in MiXCR, with one record for every CDR3 protein. This sample yields around 270,000 distinct CDR3 sequences, of which over 75% are seen a single time; about 0.17% belongs to the top ten. Sequencing used CD8+ T cells from PBMCs. These receptors all come from a human donor with multiple sclerosis. The CDR3 runs from the conserved cysteine through the conserved F or W. D genes are given only for firm matches. A clone size is listed for some rows: how often the clone was seen (once, few, many), or a class if it is expanded.

>-|-|TRBV30|TRBJ1-1
TGTGCCCGGGGGGACATGAACACTGAAGCTTTCTTT
CARGDMNTEAFF
>TRBD1|-|TRBV29-1|TRBJ2-7
TGCAGCGCCTCGACAGGGATCTCCTACGAGCAGTACTTC
CSASTGISYEQYF
>TRBD1|-|TRBV6-4|TRBJ1-5
TGTGCCATCCCCCGCCAGGGACAGGGAATGAGGGATCAGCCCCAGCATTTT
CAIPRQGQGMRDQPQHF
>-|-|TRBV12-3/TRBV12-4|TRBJ2-1
TGTGCCAGCAGTTATATGAGGTTCGAGCAGTTCTTC
CASSYMRFEQFF
>-|-|TRBV3-1|TRBJ2-4
TGTGCCAGCAGCCAAGTAGAGGTCCCGGACATTCAGTACTTC
CASSQVEVPDIQYF
>-|-|TRBV7-2|TRBJ2-7
TGTGCCAGCAGCTTACCTAGTTTCCACGAGCAGTACTTC
CASSLPSFHEQYF
>-|-|TRBV28|TRBJ2-2
TGTGCCAGCAGTTTCATATACGCCATGGATATTTCGAACACCGGGGAGCTGTTTTTT
CASSFIYAMDISNTGELFF
>-|few|TRBV6-2/TRBV6-3|TRBJ1-3
TGTGCCAGCAGTCCGGACAGAGGGAGCGGAAACACCATATATTTT
CASSPDRGSGNTIYF
>-|once|TRBV23-1|TRBJ1-3
TGCGCCAGCAGTCCAGGGATCTCTGGAAACACCATATATTTT
CASSPGISGNTIYF
>-|-|TRBV30|TRBJ2-5
TGTGCCTGGAGTGGACCGGGCCGCCGAGGGGAGACCCAGTACTTC
CAWSGPGRRGETQYF
>-|-|TRBV6-5|TRBJ1-1
TGTGCCAGCAGCACCTGGGCGCGCACTGAAGCTTTCTTT
CASSTWARTEAFF
>-|-|TRBV19|TRBJ1-6
TGTGCCAGTGGGTTAGATGCGGCAGCGACCCTCCACTTT
CASGLDAAATLHF
>TRBD1|-|TRBV7-9|TRBJ2-3
TGTGCCAGCAGCTTTCCCGGACAGGGGGCCACGACGGGGGCAGATACGCAGTATTTT
CASSFPGQGATTGADTQYF
>-|few|TRBV6-1|TRBJ2-2
TGTGCCAGCAGTGTCCAGGGTGGGGGGACCGGGGAGCTGTTTTTT
CASSVQGGGTGELFF
>-|-|TRBV29-1|TRBJ1-2
TGCAGCGTCCGGACATCATATGGCTACACCTTC
CSVRTSYGYTF
>-|-|TRBV6-7|TRBJ2-2
TGTGCCAGCAGTTACGGCAGCGAAGAGAACACCGGGGAGCTGTTTTTT
CASSYGSEENTGELFF
>TRBD2|-|TRBV13|TRBJ2-7
TGTGCCAGCAGGTCCGGGACTAGCGGTCGCGAGCAGTACTTC
CASRSGTSGREQYF
>-|-|TRBV13|TRBJ2-2
TGTGCCAGCAGCTTAGGACAGGGCGGGGAGCTGTTTTTT
CASSLGQGGELFF
>TRBD1|-|TRBV4-1|TRBJ1-4
TGCGCCAGCAGCCAAGTGGCTGGGACAGGGTCTGAAAAACTGTTTTTT
CASSQVAGTGSEKLFF
>TRBD1|-|TRBV4-1|TRBJ2-7
TGCGCCAGCAGCTCCGGGACAGGGTACCCGGTCTTATTC
CASSSGTGYPVLF
>TRBD1|-|TRBV4-2|TRBJ2-1
TGTGCCAGCAGCCAAGAAGTAGGGACAGGGACCTACAATGAGCAGTTCTTC
CASSQEVGTGTYNEQFF
>-|-|TRBV20-1|TRBJ1-4
TGCAGTGCTAGAGATTGGGATGAAAAACTGTTTTTT
CSARDWDEKLFF
>-|-|TRBV28|TRBJ2-3
TGTGCCGTACAAGGGGCAACTAGCACAGATACGCAGTATTTT
CAVQGATSTDTQYF
>-|-|TRBV28|TRBJ2-6
TGTGCCAGCAGTCCACGGGACTTCTCTGGGGCCAACGTCCTGACTTTC
CASSPRDFSGANVLTF
>TRBD2|once|TRBV7-9|TRBJ2-7
TGTGCCAGCAGCATGACTAGCGGCTACGAGCAGTACTTC
CASSMTSGYEQYF
>TRBD2|-|TRBV9|TRBJ2-3
TGTGCCAGCAGCGGAGCGGGACCGCCGGGGGGGGATACGCAGTATTTT
CASSGAGPPGGDTQYF
>-|-|TRBV6-1|TRBJ1-1
TGTGCCAGCAGTGAAGCGCTAGCAACTGAAGCTTTCTTT
CASSEALATEAFF
>TRBD2|-|TRBV20-1|TRBJ2-7
TGCAGTGCTAGAGTCGGACTAGCGGGAGAGAACTACGAGCAGTACTTC
CSARVGLAGENYEQYF
>TRBD2|-|TRBV7-8|TRBJ2-7
TGTGCCAGCAGCTCCCGCGGGGCGGGGGGTGACTACGGGCAGTACTTC
CASSSRGAGGDYGQYF